The 24 T cell receptor beta chains listed next were all sequenced from one sample in a study of CD8 T cell repertoires and HIV-1 epitope variants. TCRdb keeps only in-frame clones here, not all; method: immunoSEQ multiplex PCR. The sample shows approximately 5,000 clones, about 70% of them seen only once. These receptors have no identified antigens. The sample taken for sequencing was cultured CD8+ T cells derived from PBMCs. The source of these receptors is a male donor with HIV.

The J gene is TRBJ2-5, the V gene TRBV10-3; 11 bases map to TRBD1. The J segment lost 5 bases and the V segment lost 4 bases, leaving 6 bases of the junction unmatched. The CDR3 covers 15 residues. CDR1 is ENHRY and CDR2 is SYGVKD in the germline V gene. The CDR3 here is CAISAGQGDGETQYF. The CDR3 DNA reads as TGTGCCATCAGTGCGGGACAGGGGGATGGTGAGACCCAGTACTTC.

This chain uses TRBV6-5 with TRBJ2-1; a weak D match, TRBD1 (6 bases). Deletions cut 10 bases from V and 1 base from J, with 11 bases between. Germline V gene sequence: CDR1 MNHEY, CDR2 SVGAGI. This CDR3 has 13 amino acids. The CDR3 region has the DNA TGTGCCACACAGACAGGTTCCTACAATGAGCAGTTCTTC. Protein sequence: CATQTGSYNEQFF.

This rearrangement joins TRBV7-6 to TRBJ2-3; tentative D call: TRBD2 (5 bases). Germline V gene sequence: CDR1 SGHVS, CDR2 FNYEAQ. Trimming pared 0 bases from V and 2 bases from J, leaving 6 bases between. The CDR3 length is 14 residues. This CDR3 is CASSLAEATDTQYF. The CDR3 DNA follows: TGTGCCAGCAGCTTAGCGGAGGCCACAGATACGCAGTATTTT.

The chain joins TRBV4-2 to TRBJ1-4, with a weak D call TRBD1 (6 bases). V shed 4 bases and J shed 5 bases, with 17 bases lying between them. The CDR3 totals 16 residues. From germline, CDR1 is LGHNA and CDR2 YNFKEQ. CDR3 bases: TGTGCCAGCAGCCTCGTCCCCGGACAGCCAAATGAAAAACTGTTTTTT. Translating it yields CASSLVPGQPNEKLFF.

The rearrangement joins TRBV10-2 to TRBJ1-5, with D unclear. This CDR3 region has 16 residues. Germline V gives CDR1 WSHSY, CDR2 SAAADI. The CDR3 protein is CPLEPPFSEVNQPQHF. The CDR3 bases are TGCCCGTTGGAACCCCCCTTTTCGGAGGTCAATCAGCCCCAGCATTTT.

This clone was counted a single time. The chain employs TRBV9 and TRBJ1-1; 7 nucleotides match TRBD1. The CDR3 is 15 residues long. CDR1 and CDR2 (germline): SGDLS, YYNGEE. Losses at the gene ends were 0 bases for V and 5 bases for J; bases not matched to a gene: 7. The CDR3 is CASSVGTGEGTEAFF. The CDR3, as DNA: TGTGCCAGCAGCGTAGGAACAGGGGAGGGGACTGAAGCTTTCTTT.

This clone showed up just a few times. This chain connects TRBV7-1 to TRBJ2-7; 7 nucleotides match TRBD1. TRBV7-1 is designated an ORF whose function remains uncertain. J gave up 7 bases and V 4 bases, and 10 bases lay outside the gene matches. The CDR3 contains 14 residues. The CDR3 coding sequence is TGTGCCAGCAGCTTGGGACAGTACCTTCGTGAGCAGTACTTC. Translated, it gives CASSLGQYLREQYF.

The V gene is TRBV6-6, the J gene TRBJ2-2; no reliable D call. Germline V lookup: CDR1 MNHNY, CDR2 SVGAGI (reference sequence). The CDR3 runs 15 residues. V lost 0 bases, J lost 5 bases, and 10 bases lay in between. The CDR3 DNA reads TGTGCCAGCAGTTACTCGGGCAGTTGGACCGGGGAGCTGTTTTTT. Translating gives CASSYSGSWTGELFF.

The J gene is TRBJ2-1, the V gene TRBV7-2; D gene unclear. The V gene lost 1 base and the J gene lost 8 bases, with 9 bases spanning the gap. Germline CDR1 and CDR2: SGHTA and FQGNSA. CDR3 size: 13 residues. CDR3 nucleotides: TGTGCCAGCAGCTTAGTAGCAGTCGATGAGCAGTTCTTC. It translates to CASSLVAVDEQFF.

Only one count was recorded for this clone. The chain uses TRBV28 and TRBJ2-3, with 12 bases that match TRBD2. CDR3 length: 19 residues. Losses at the gene ends were 4 bases for V and 2 bases for J; bases not matched to a gene: 13. Germline assignment: CDR1 MDHEN and CDR2 SYDVKM. The CDR3 is CASSSSTSGGLYLTDTQYF. CDR3 DNA: TGTGCCAGCAGTTCCTCGACTAGCGGGGGCCTCTACCTCACAGATACGCAGTATTTT.

This clone turned up a few times. The V and J genes are TRBV2 and TRBJ2-2; D call uncertain. CDR3 size: 12 residues. Germline V CDR1 and CDR2: SNHLY, FYNNEI. The ends were cut back, 8 bases at V and 6 bases at J, with 10 bases in the middle. The CDR3 region is CASGPAPGELFF. CDR3 bases: TGTGCCAGCGGCCCAGCGCCCGGGGAGCTGTTTTTT.

The chain recombines TRBV6-5 with TRBJ2-2, with D possibly matching TRBD1 (5 bases). V lost 7 bases, J lost 3 bases, and 9 bases lay in between. The CDR3 extends over 13 amino acids. Germline values: CDR1 MNHEY, CDR2 SVGAGI. CDR3 region: CASKPGYTGELFF. The CDR3 DNA sequence: TGTGCCAGCAAACCAGGGTACACCGGGGAGCTGTTTTTT.

Only a few counts were recorded for this clone. The chain recombines TRBV6-5 with TRBJ2-7; D is uncertain. CDR1 and CDR2 (germline): MNHEY, SVGAGI. CDR3 size: 13 residues. V was pared by 3 bases and J by 3 bases, with 9 bases between. CDR3 DNA: TGTGCCAGCAGTTATGGCGCATACTACGAGCAGTACTTC. Amino acids: CASSYGAYYEQYF.

This clone appeared a few times. The rearrangement joins TRBV29-1 to TRBJ2-7; 10 bases are shared with TRBD2. This CDR3 is 14 amino acids long. Looked up from germline, CDR1 is SQVTM and CDR2 is ANQGSEA. The J segment lost 0 bases and the V segment lost 7 bases, leaving 6 bases of the junction unmatched. CDR3 amino acids: CSGQGLADSYEQYF. The CDR3 DNA reads as TGCAGCGGCCAAGGACTAGCGGACTCCTACGAGCAGTACTTC.

A few counts support this clone. The rearrangement links TRBV11-2 to TRBJ2-7; TRBD1 matches 7 bases. V lost 3 bases to trimming and J lost 7 bases; unmatched junction nucleotides: 9. This CDR3 has 14 residues. The V gene's germline CDR1 is SGHAT and CDR2 FQNNGV. The CDR3 region has the DNA TGTGCCAGCAGCTTGGGACAGTACCTTCGTGAGCAGTACTTC. This gives the protein CASSLGQYLREQYF.

The gene calls are TRBV19 and TRBJ2-7, with TRBD1 identical over 12 bases. Germline-derived CDR1 and CDR2 are LNHDA and SQIVND (reference sequence). The CDR3 sequence is 15 residues long. The V and J ends lost 5 bases and 4 bases, in that order; junction bases with no gene match: 6. The CDR3 nucleotides read TGTGCCAGTAGTGGAGGGACAGGGGGCATTTACGAGCAGTACTTC. It is translated as CASSGGTGGIYEQYF.

By share, this clone counts as medium-sized. V usage is TRBV6-1 and J usage is TRBJ2-3; 13 positions agree with TRBD2. V shed 3 bases and J 4 bases; nucleotides not matched to a gene: 1. The CDR3 length is 15 residues. Germline lookup yields CDR1 MNHNS and CDR2 SASEGT. The CDR3 sequence is CASSETSGRPDTQYF. The DNA for the CDR3 is TGTGCCAGCAGTGAGACTAGCGGGAGGCCAGATACGCAGTATTTT.

The V and J genes are TRBV7-9 and TRBJ2-1; D tentatively reads TRBD1 or TRBD2 (6 bases each). The CDR3 is made up of 14 amino acids. Germline values: CDR1 SEHNR, CDR2 FQNEAQ (reference sequence). Trimming removed 1 base at V and 8 bases at J, with 12 bases between. The CDR3 bases are TGTGCCAGCAGCTTAGTGGGGGCTAGCGATGAGCAGTTCTTC. Translating gives CASSLVGASDEQFF.

This clone was found once. The chain recombines TRBV19 with TRBJ2-7; no clear D. V was shortened by 6 bases and J by 2 bases, with 17 bases between the two germline ends. The germline V gene encodes CDR1 LNHDA and CDR2 SQIVND (reference sequence). CDR3 length: 15 amino acids. In DNA, the CDR3 is TGTGCCAGTAGCCCCTTCTCTGGGTTTACCTACGAGCAGTACTTC. It is translated as CASSPFSGFTYEQYF.

The chain employs TRBV4-1 and TRBJ1-1; no firm D call. Germline CDR1 reads MGHRA; CDR2 reads YSYEKL. CDR3 length: 15 amino acids. The V end lost 5 bases, the J end lost 5 bases, and 18 bases lay between the germline ends. CDR3 coding DNA: TGCGCCAGCAGCGCCGGAGATGGGTCTGAAACTGAAGCTTTCTTT. Its protein is CASSAGDGSETEAFF.

The V gene is TRBV5-5, the J gene TRBJ1-2, with 9 positions matching TRBD1. Germline V gives CDR1 SGHKS, CDR2 YYEKEE (reference sequence). This CDR3 contains 13 residues. The junction had 2 bases not matched to a gene; V was cut back by 2 bases and J by 6 bases. The CDR3 bases are TGTGCCAGCAGCTTTAGGACAGGGGATGGCTACACCTTC. It yields the protein CASSFRTGDGYTF.

About this clone: At one end, the junction sequence differs from germline, possibly due to a read error. The chain combines TRBV28 with TRBJ1-2, with D possibly being TRBD1 (5 bases). CDR3 length equals 10 residues. The germline gives CDR1 MDHEN, CDR2 SYDVKM. Written as DNA, the CDR3 is TGTGCCACTACCCTTGGGACGTACGCCTTC. It codes for CATTLGTYAF.

The chain links TRBV27 to TRBJ2-5; 9 bases agree with TRBD1. Germline V CDR1 and CDR2: MNHEY, SMNVEV (reference sequence). Germline trimming cut 4 bases from V and 5 bases from J; bases unmatched to any gene: 20. The length of the CDR3 is 19 residues. CDR3: CASSSTTTTQGAKGETQYF. CDR3 bases: TGTGCCAGCAGTTCCACGACAACCACACAGGGGGCGAAGGGCGAGACCCAGTACTTC.

The V gene is TRBV6-6, the J gene TRBJ2-7; D perhaps matches TRBD2 (6 bases). The germline V and J ends were trimmed by 4 bases and 5 bases, with 9 bases remaining between them. The V gene's germline CDR1 is MNHNY and CDR2 SVGAGI (reference sequence). CDR3 length equals 12 residues. CDR3 nucleotide sequence: TGTGCCAGCAGTTTAGGAGGGGACGAGCAGTACTTC. It codes for CASSLGGDEQYF.